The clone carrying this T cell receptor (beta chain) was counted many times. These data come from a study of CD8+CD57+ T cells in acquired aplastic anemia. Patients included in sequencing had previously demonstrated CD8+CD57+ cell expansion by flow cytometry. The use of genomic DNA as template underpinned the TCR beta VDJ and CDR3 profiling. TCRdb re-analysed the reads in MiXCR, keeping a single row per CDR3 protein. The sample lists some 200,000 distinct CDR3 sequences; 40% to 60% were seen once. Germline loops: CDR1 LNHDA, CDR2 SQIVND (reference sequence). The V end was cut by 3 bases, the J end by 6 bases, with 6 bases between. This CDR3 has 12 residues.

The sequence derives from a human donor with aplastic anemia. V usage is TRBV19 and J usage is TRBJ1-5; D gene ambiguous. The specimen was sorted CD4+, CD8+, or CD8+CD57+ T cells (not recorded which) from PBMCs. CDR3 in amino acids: CASSMNAQPQHF. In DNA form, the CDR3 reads TGTGCCAGTAGTATGAATGCTCAGCCCCAGCATTTT.